Each of the 20 T cell receptor beta chains below was sequenced from the same sample in a study of T cell repertoires in cytomegalovirus infection. Using its own MiXCR run on the reads, TCRdb lists one record per CDR3 protein. The sample has over 250,000 distinct CDR3 sequences, about 20% seen once. These receptors' targets are unknown. The starting material was cultured PBMCs, obtained from culture after CMV antigen stimulation. These TCRs come from a human donor in good health (CMV status not recorded). Some clones in this sample may be carry-over from other donors' samples.

This clonotype occurred many times. V gene TRBV28 combines with J gene TRBJ1-4; D is undetermined. The germline gives CDR1 MDHEN, CDR2 SYDVKM. The CDR3 has 14 residues. V lost 5 bases, J lost 8 bases, and 15 bases lay in between. CDR3 amino acids: CASSPEDRREKLFF. CDR3 nucleotide sequence: TGTGCCAGCAGTCCAGAGGATCGGAGGGAAAAACTGTTTTTT.

The chain recombines TRBV6-5 with TRBJ2-5; 7 bases map to TRBD1. V was pared by 7 bases and J by 2 bases, with 7 bases of the junction left unmatched. Germline assignment: CDR1 MNHEY and CDR2 SVGAGI. The CDR3 spans 14 residues. The CDR3 nucleotides read TGTGCCAGCATTTTGACAGGGTGGCAAGAGACCCAGTACTTC. Translating it yields CASILTGWQETQYF.

This sequence joins TRBV5-6 and TRBJ2-1; TRBD2 aligns across 8 bases. The V segment lost 6 bases and the J segment 7 bases; nucleotides outside the gene matches: 6. This CDR3 is built from 13 residues. Germline CDR1 is SGHDT and CDR2 is YYEEEE. Here the CDR3 reads CASMAGGRNEQFF. CDR3 DNA: TGTGCCAGCATGGCGGGAGGTCGGAATGAGCAGTTCTTC.

The rearrangement joins TRBV2 to TRBJ2-1; 11 positions match TRBD2. With 4 bases clipped from V and 0 bases from J, the junction kept 5 bases outside the gene matches. Germline CDR1 reads SNHLY; CDR2 reads FYNNEI. CDR3 size: 17 residues. The CDR3, as DNA: TGTGCCAGCAGTGCCCCTACTAGCGGGAGCTCCTACAATGAGCAGTTCTTC. Translated: CASSAPTSGSSYNEQFF.

This clonotype was counted at least ten times. This rearrangement joins TRBV7-2 to TRBJ2-3, with 7 bases fitting TRBD1. J was trimmed by 3 bases and V by 1 base; bases with no gene match: 1. The CDR3 sequence is 14 residues long. Germline V CDR1 and CDR2: SGHTA, FQGNSA. CDR3 bases: TGTGCCAGCAGCTTAGGGACAGGAACAGATACGCAGTATTTT. Translating it yields CASSLGTGTDTQYF.

The V call is TRBV11-2, the J call TRBJ1-2; D unclear. This CDR3 has 14 amino acids. The germline V gene encodes CDR1 SGHAT and CDR2 FQNNGV. V was trimmed by 1 base and J by 4 bases, leaving 10 bases between them. The CDR3: CASSLGLGLYGYTF. CDR3 in DNA: TGTGCCAGCAGCTTAGGTCTCGGACTCTATGGCTACACCTTC.

The chain carries TRBV9 and TRBJ2-1, with D possibly being TRBD2 (6 bases). Germline V CDR1 and CDR2: SGDLS, YYNGEE. The V and J ends lost 2 bases and 6 bases respectively, with 15 bases between them. The CDR3 is 15 amino acids. CDR3 in DNA: TGTGCCAGCAGCGTGTCTTTAGGAGGGGTCAATGAGCAGTTCTTC. Amino acid sequence: CASSVSLGGVNEQFF.

This rearrangement joins TRBV29-1 to TRBJ1-5, with D unresolved. V shed 7 bases and J shed 3 bases, with 13 bases lying between them. The CDR3 loop spans 13 amino acids. Germline CDR1 is SQVTM and CDR2 is ANQGSEA. DNA of the CDR3: TGCAGCGCCAAATGGGGAAACAATCAGCCCCAGCATTTT. Translation gives CSAKWGNNQPQHF. Supplemented by reference TRBV29-1 and TRBJ1-5, the full variable domain reads SAVISQKPSRDICQRGTSLTIQCQVDSQVTMMFWYRQQPGQSLTLIATANQGSEATYESGFVIDKFPISRPNLTFSTLTVSNMSPEDSSIYLCSAKWGNNQPQHFGDGTRLSIL.

J is TRBJ2-2 and V is TRBV29-1; D not resolved. The V end was cut by 2 bases, the J end by 5 bases, with 3 bases between. Germline assignment: CDR1 SQVTM and CDR2 ANQGSEA. The CDR3 extends over 11 amino acids. The CDR3 DNA follows: TGCAGCGTTGAACGGACCGGGGAGCTGTTTTTT. This encodes CSVERTGELFF.

In this sample, this clonotype turned up many times. The rearrangement links TRBV7-2 to TRBJ1-1; D unresolved. This CDR3 comprises 14 residues. In germline, CDR1 is SGHTA, CDR2 FQGNSA. The V and J ends lost 5 bases and 4 bases respectively, with 14 bases between them. Here the CDR3 reads CASSLNRGGTEAFF. CDR3 coding DNA: TGTGCCAGCAGCCTTAACCGCGGCGGCACTGAAGCTTTCTTT.

V usage is TRBV6-2 or TRBV6-3 and J usage is TRBJ2-1; 11 bases line up with TRBD2. Germline CDR1 MNHEY, CDR2 SVGEGT. Trimming removed 6 bases from V and 7 bases from J; junction bases left unmatched: 11. The CDR3 contains 16 residues. The CDR3 protein is CASSLSSGRMRNEQFF. As DNA, the CDR3 is TGTGCCAGCAGCCTCTCTAGCGGGAGGATGCGGAATGAGCAGTTCTTC.

This chain connects TRBV7-6 to TRBJ2-2; D ambiguous. Germline V gene data show CDR1 as SGHVS and CDR2 as FNYEAQ. V lost 5 bases and J 8 bases, leaving 9 bases between the germline ends. The CDR3 is 12 residues long. The CDR3 reads CASSPGKGELFF. The DNA for the CDR3 is TGTGCCAGCAGCCCCGGCAAAGGGGAGCTGTTTTTT.

In its sample, this clonotype was seen many times. The chain couples TRBV7-6 to TRBJ2-1; tentatively, D is TRBD2 (6 bases). The germline V gene encodes CDR1 SGHVS and CDR2 FNYEAQ. This CDR3 spans 16 amino acids. V was pared by 5 bases and J by 0 bases, with 14 bases between. The CDR3 DNA is TGTGCCAGCAGCCTGAGGATAGCGGTCTCCTACAATGAGCAGTTCTTC. This gives the protein CASSLRIAVSYNEQFF. The whole variable domain, filled in from reference TRBV7-6 and TRBJ2-1, reads GAGVSQSPRYKVTKRGQDVALRCDPISGHVSLYWYRQALGQGPEFLTYFNYEAQQDKSGLPNDRFSAERPEGSISTLTIQRTEQRDSAMYRCASSLRIAVSYNEQFFGPGTRLTVL.

As to this clonotype: Being one base from a much bigger clone, this may be a read error. The chain has TRBV4-3 and TRBJ2-1, with no clear D. Germline lookup yields CDR1 LGHNA and CDR2 YSLEER. CDR3 length: 15 residues. The V and J ends lost 1 base and 8 bases respectively, with 15 bases between them. The CDR3 DNA sequence: TGCGCCAGCAGCCAAGCTAACTTAGCCGCCGATGAGCAGTTCTTC. It specifies CASSQANLAADEQFF.

The rearrangement joins TRBV12-5 to TRBJ1-6, with D perhaps matching TRBD1 (5 bases). The CDR3 consists of 17 residues. Germline CDR1 and CDR2: LGHNT and FRNRAP. V shed 3 bases and J shed 8 bases, with 20 bases lying between them. CDR3 sequence reads: CASGFQVSGRDHSPLHF. The CDR3, as DNA: TGTGCTAGTGGTTTCCAAGTCTCGGGCAGGGACCATTCACCCCTCCACTTT.

This clonotype was detected only a few times. The chain employs TRBV28 and TRBJ2-3; weak D call: TRBD1 (8 bases). The germline V and J ends were trimmed by 5 bases and 4 bases, with 16 bases remaining between them. The CDR3 is made up of 15 amino acids. Looked up from germline, CDR1 is MDHEN and CDR2 is SYDVKM. The CDR3 DNA reads as TGTGCCAGCAGTATGTACAGGGGGGGGCCAGATACGCAGTATTTT. Protein: CASSMYRGGPDTQYF.

This clonotype was recorded a few times. V and J are TRBV19 and TRBJ1-1; no clear D. V was cut by 2 bases and J by 4 bases, with 14 bases left in between. The length of the CDR3 is 15 residues. Germline V gene lookup returns CDR1 LNHDA and CDR2 SQIVND (reference sequence). The CDR3: CASSINLNRVTEAFF. Here the CDR3 DNA reads TGTGCCAGTAGTATAAACCTTAATCGGGTCACTGAAGCTTTCTTT.

J is TRBJ2-3 and V is TRBV28, with D tentatively TRBD1 or TRBD2 (5 bases each). Trimming removed 6 bases from V and 0 bases from J, with 13 bases in between. Germline V gene data show CDR1 as MDHEN and CDR2 as SYDVKM. This CDR3 is 15 amino acids long. CDR3 region: CASSRLGASTDTQYF. In DNA, the CDR3 is TGTGCCAGCAGCCGCCTCGGGGCTAGCACAGATACGCAGTATTTT.

This clonotype was picked up a small number of times. This chain links TRBV20-1 with TRBJ2-3, with a weak D call TRBD1 (5 bases). V shed 0 bases and J shed 0 bases, with 10 bases lying between them. Germline values: CDR1 DFQATT, CDR2 SNEGSKA (reference sequence). The CDR3 totals 15 residues. The CDR3: CSARDPGMSTDTQYF. The CDR3 DNA sequence: TGCAGTGCTAGAGACCCAGGGATGAGCACAGATACGCAGTATTTT.

This clonotype was counted only a few times. The rearrangement uses TRBV10-3 and TRBJ2-5; 7 bases align to TRBD2. V was pared by 6 bases and J by 4 bases, with 8 bases of the junction left unmatched. Germline V gene data show CDR1 as ENHRY and CDR2 as SYGVKD. The CDR3 loop spans 14 amino acids. The CDR3 bases are TGTGCCATCAGGGCTAGCGGAGAGGGAGAGACCCAGTACTTC. Protein sequence: CAIRASGEGETQYF.